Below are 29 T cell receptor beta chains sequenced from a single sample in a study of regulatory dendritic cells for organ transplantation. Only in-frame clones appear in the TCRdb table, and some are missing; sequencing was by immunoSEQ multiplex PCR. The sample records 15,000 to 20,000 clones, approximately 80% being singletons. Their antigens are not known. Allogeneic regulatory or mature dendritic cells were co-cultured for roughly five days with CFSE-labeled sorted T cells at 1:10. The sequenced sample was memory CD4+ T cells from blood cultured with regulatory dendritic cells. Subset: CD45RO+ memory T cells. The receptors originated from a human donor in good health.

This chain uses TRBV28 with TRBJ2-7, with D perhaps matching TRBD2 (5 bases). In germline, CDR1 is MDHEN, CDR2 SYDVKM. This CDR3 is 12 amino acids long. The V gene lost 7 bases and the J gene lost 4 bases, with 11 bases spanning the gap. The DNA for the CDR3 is TGTGCCAGCACGACGGGATTTTACGAGCAGTACTTC. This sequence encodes CASTTGFYEQYF.

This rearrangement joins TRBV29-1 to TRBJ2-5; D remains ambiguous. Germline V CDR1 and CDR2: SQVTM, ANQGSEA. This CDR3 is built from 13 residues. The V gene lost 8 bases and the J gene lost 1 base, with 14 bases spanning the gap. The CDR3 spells CSHRTSVQETQYF. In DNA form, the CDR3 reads TGCAGCCACCGTACGAGTGTCCAAGAGACCCAGTACTTC. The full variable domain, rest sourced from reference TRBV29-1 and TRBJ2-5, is SAVISQKPSRDICQRGTSLTIQCQVDSQVTMMFWYRQQPGQSLTLIATANQGSEATYESGFVIDKFPISRPNLTFSTLTVSNMSPEDSSIYLCSHRTSVQETQYFGPGTRLLVL.

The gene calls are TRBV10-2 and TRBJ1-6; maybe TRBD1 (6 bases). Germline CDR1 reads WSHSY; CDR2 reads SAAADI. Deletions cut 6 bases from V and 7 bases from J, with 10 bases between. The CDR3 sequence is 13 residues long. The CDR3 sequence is CASRTGNNSPLHF. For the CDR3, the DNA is TGCGCCAGCAGAACAGGGAACAATTCACCCCTCCACTTT.

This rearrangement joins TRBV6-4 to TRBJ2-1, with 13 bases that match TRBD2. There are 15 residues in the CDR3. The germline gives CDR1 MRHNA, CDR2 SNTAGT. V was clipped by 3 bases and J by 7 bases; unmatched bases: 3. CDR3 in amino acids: CASSEETSGGNEQFF. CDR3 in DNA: TGTGCCAGCAGTGAAGAGACTAGCGGGGGGAATGAGCAGTTCTTC.

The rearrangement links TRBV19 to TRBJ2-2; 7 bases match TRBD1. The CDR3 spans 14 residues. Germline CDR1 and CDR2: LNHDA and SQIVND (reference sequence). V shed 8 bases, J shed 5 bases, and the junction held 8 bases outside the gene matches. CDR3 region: CASGPSGGTGELFF. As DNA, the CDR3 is TGTGCCAGTGGACCCTCAGGGGGTACCGGGGAGCTGTTTTTT. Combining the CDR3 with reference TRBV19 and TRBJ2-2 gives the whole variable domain DGGITQSPKYLFRKEGQNVTLSCEQNLNHDAMYWYRQDPGQGLRLIYYSQIVNDFQKGDIAEGYSVSREKKESFPLTVTSAQKNPTAFYLCASGPSGGTGELFFGEGSRLTVL.

DNA for the CDR3: TGTGCCTGGAGTGTAATGGGTGTCTATGGCTACACCTTC. Translation: CAWSVMGVYGYTF. J is TRBJ1-2 and V is TRBV30, with no clear D. The CDR3 sequence is 13 residues long. Germline V gene lookup returns CDR1 GTSNPN and CDR2 SVGIG (reference sequence). V dropped 0 bases and J dropped 4 bases, with 9 bases sitting between them. Combining the CDR3 with reference TRBV30 and TRBJ1-2 gives the whole variable domain SQTIHQWPATLVQPVGSPLSLECTVEGTSNPNLYWYRQAAGRGLQLLFYSVGIGQISSEVPQNLSASRPQDRQFILSSKKLLLSDSGFYLCAWSVMGVYGYTFGSGTRLTVV.

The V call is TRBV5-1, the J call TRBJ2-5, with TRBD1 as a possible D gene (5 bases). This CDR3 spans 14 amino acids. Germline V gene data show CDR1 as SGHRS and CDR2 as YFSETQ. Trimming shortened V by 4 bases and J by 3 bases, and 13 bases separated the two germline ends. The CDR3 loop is CASSPEATEETQYF. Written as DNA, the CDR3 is TGCGCCAGCAGCCCGGAAGCGACAGAAGAGACCCAGTACTTC.

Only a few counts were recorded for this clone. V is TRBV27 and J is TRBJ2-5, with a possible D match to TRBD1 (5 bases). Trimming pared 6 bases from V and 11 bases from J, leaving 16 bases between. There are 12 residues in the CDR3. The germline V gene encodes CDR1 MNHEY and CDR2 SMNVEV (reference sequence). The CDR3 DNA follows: TGTGCCAGCAGCTCTCTCCAGGGTCCACAGTACTTC. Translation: CASSSLQGPQYF.

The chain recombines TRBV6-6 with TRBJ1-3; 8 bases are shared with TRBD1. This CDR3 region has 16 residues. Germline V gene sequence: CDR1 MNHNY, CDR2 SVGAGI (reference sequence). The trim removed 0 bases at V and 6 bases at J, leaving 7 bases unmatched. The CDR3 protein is CASSYSRGQEENTIYF. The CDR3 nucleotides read TGTGCCAGCAGTTACTCGAGGGGACAGGAGGAAAACACCATATATTTT.

This CDR3 is CASSRLAGAVVGAHEQYF. In DNA form, the CDR3 reads TGCGCCAGCAGCCGACTAGCGGGAGCTGTGGTTGGAGCTCACGAGCAGTACTTC. The rearrangement links TRBV5-1 to TRBJ2-7, with 12 bases aligning to TRBD2. Germline V CDR1 and CDR2: SGHRS, YFSETQ. The CDR3 has 18 amino acids. V trimming: 4 bases; J trimming: 5 bases; junction bases outside the gene matches: 16. The complete variable domain, with remaining parts taken from reference TRBV5-1 and TRBJ2-7, reads KAGVTQTPRYLIKTRGQQVTLSCSPISGHRSVSWYQQTPGQGLQFLFEYFSETQRNKGNFPGRFSGRQFSNSRSEMNVSTLELGDSALYLCASSRLAGAVVGAHEQYFGPGTRLTVT.

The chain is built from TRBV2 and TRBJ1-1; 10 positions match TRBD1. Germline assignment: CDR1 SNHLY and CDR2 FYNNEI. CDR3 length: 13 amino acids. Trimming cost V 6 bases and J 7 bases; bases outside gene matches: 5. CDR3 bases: TGTGCCAGCAGAACGGACAGGGGGAATGAAGCTTTCTTT. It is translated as CASRTDRGNEAFF.

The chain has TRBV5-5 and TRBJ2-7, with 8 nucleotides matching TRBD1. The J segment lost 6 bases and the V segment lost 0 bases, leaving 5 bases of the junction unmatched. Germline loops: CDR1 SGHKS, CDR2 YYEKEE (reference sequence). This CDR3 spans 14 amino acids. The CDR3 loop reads CASSLEAQGAEQYF. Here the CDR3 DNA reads TGTGCCAGCAGCTTGGAGGCGCAGGGGGCCGAGCAGTACTTC.

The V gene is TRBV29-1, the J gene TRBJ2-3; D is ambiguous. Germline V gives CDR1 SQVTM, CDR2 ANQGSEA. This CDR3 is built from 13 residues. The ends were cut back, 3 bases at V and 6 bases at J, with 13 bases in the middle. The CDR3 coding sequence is TGCAGCGTTGAGGCGCATTTATTGGATACGCAGTATTTT. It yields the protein CSVEAHLLDTQYF.

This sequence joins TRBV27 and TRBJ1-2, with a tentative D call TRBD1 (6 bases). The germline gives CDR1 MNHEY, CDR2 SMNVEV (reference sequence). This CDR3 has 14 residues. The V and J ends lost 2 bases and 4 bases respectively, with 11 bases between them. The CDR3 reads CASSLTGNAYGYTF. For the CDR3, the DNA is TGTGCCAGCAGTTTAACAGGGAACGCCTATGGCTACACCTTC.

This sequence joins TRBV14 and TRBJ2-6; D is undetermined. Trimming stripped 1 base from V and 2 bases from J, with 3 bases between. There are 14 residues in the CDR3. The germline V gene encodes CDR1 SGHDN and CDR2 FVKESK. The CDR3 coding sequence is TGTGCCAGCAGCCAAGTAGCTGGGGCCAACGTCCTGACTTTC. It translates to CASSQVAGANVLTF. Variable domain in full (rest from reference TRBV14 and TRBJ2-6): EAGVTQFPSHSVIEKGQTVTLRCDPISGHDNLYWYRRVMGKEIKFLLHFVKESKQDESGMPNNRFLAERTGGTYSTLKVQPAELEDSGVYFCASSQVAGANVLTFGAGSRLTVL.

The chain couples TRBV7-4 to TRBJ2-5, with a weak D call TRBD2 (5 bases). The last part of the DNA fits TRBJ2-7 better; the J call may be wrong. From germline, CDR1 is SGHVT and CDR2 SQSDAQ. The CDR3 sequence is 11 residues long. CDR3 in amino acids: CASSLRDEQYF. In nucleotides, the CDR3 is TGTGCCAGCAGCTTGAGGGACGAGCAGTACTTC.

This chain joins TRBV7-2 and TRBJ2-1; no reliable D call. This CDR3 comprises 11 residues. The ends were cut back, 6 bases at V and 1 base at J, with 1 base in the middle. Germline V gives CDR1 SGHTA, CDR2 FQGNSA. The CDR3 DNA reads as TGTGCCAGCAGATCCTACAATGAGCAGTTCTTC. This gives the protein CASRSYNEQFF.

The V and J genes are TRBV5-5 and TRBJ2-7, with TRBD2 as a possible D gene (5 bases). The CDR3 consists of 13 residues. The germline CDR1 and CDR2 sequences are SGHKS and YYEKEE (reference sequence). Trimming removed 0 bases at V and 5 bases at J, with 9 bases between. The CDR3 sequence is CASSLVPGNEQYF. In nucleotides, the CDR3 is TGTGCCAGCAGCTTGGTCCCGGGGAACGAGCAGTACTTC.

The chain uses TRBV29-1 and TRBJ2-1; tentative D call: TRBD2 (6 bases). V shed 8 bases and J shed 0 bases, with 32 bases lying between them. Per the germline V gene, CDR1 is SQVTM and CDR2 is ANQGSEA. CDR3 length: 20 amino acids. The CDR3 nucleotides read TGCAGCCCGGGGAGGTGTTGGCGGGATAGAAGGAGGGGCTCCTACAATGAGCAGTTCTTC. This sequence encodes CSPGRCWRDRRRGSYNEQFF.

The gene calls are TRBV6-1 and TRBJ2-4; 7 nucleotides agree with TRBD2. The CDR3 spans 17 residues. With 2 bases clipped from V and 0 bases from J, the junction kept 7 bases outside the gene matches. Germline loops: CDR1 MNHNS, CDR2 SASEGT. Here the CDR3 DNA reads TGTGCCAGCAGTGAACTGCGGGGGAAAGGAGCCAAAAACATTCAGTACTTC. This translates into CASSELRGKGAKNIQYF.

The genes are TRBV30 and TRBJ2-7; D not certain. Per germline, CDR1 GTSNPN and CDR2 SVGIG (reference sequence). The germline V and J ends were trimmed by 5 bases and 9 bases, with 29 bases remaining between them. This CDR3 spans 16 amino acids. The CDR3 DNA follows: TGTGCCTGGCGAGGACCCGGATCGAGGTCCCTCGGGTCGCAGTACTTC. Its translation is CAWRGPGSRSLGSQYF.

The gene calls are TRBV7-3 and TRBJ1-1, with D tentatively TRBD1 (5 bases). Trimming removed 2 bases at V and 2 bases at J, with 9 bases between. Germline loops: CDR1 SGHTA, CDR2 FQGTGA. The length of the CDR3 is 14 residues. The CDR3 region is CASSLSGPNTEAFF. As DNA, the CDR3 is TGTGCCAGCAGCTTATCGGGACCTAACACTGAAGCTTTCTTT.

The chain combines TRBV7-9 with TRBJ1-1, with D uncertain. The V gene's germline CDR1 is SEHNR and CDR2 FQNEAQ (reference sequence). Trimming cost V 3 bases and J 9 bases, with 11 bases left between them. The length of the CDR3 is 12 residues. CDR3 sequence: CASSLMGRKAFF. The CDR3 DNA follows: TGTGCCAGCAGCTTGATGGGGAGAAAAGCTTTCTTT.

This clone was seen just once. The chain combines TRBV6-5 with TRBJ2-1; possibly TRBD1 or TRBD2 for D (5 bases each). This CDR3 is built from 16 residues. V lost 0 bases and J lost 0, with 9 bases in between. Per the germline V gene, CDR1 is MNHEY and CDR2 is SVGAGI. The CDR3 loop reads CASSYSGTGSYNEQFF. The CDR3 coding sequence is TGTGCCAGCAGTTACTCCGGGACGGGCTCCTACAATGAGCAGTTCTTC.

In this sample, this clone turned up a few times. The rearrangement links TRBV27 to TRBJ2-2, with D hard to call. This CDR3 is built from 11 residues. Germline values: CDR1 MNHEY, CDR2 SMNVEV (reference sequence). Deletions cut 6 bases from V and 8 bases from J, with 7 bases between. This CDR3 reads CASSAVGELFF. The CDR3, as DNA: TGTGCCAGCAGCGCCGTTGGGGAGCTGTTTTTT.

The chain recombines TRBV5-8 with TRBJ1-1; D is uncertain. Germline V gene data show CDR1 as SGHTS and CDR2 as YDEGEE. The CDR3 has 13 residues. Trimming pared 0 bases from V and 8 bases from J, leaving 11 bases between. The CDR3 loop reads CASSLDYRPEAFF. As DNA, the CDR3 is TGTGCCAGCAGCTTGGATTATCGTCCCGAAGCTTTCTTT. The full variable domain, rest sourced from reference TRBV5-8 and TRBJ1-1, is EAGVTQSPTHLIKTRGQQATLRCSPISGHTSVYWYQQALGLGLQFLLWYDEGEERNRGNFPPRFSGRQFPNYSSELNVNALELEDSALYLCASSLDYRPEAFFGQGTRLTVV.

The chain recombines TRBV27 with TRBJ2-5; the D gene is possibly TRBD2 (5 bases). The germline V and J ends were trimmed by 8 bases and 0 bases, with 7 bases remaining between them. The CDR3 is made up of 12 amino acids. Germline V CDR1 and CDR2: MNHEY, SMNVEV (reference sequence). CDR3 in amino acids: CASGRYQETQYF. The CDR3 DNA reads TGTGCCAGCGGGAGATACCAAGAGACCCAGTACTTC.

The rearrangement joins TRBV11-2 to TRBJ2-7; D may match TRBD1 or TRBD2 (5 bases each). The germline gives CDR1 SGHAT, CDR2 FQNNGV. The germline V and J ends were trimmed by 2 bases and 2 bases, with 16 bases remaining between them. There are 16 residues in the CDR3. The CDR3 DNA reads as TGTGCCAGCAGCTTAACCGGGACGAAGGCCCCCTACGAGCAGTACTTC. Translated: CASSLTGTKAPYEQYF.

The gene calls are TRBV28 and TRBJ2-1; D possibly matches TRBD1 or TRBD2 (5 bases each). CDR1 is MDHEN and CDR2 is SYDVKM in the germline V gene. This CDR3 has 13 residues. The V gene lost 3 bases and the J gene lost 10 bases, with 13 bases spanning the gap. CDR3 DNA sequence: TGTGCCAGCAGTTTGGCAGGGTCGGGGGAGCAGTTCTTC. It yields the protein CASSLAGSGEQFF.